These 21 T cell receptor beta chains originate from one sample sequenced in a study of identical twins. TCRdb ran MiXCR on the 5' RACE reads and lists one entry per CDR3 protein. The sample comprises 500,000 to 650,000 distinct CDR3 sequences, about 7.1% of which are singletons, and 1.6% rests with the top ten. These same records also appear under a second study, on yellow fever vaccine responses in identical twins.

The sample taken for sequencing was PBMCs. These receptors all stem from a woman aged 18 to 35 in good health.

This clonotype has just a few counts. The gene calls are TRBV28 and TRBJ1-1, with TRBD1 matching over 8 bases. The CDR3 has 12 residues. The trim removed 8 bases at V and 10 bases at J, leaving 9 bases unmatched. The germline CDR1 and CDR2 sequences are MDHEN and SYDVKM. CDR3 sequence: CASRGQGLTAFF. CDR3 bases: TGTGCCAGCCGCGGACAGGGATTAACAGCTTTCTTT.

The chain uses TRBV5-5 and TRBJ1-1; tentative D call: TRBD1 (5 bases). CDR3 length equals 15 residues. The V end lost 1 base, the J end lost 2 bases, and 12 bases lay between the germline ends. Germline values: CDR1 SGHKS, CDR2 YYEKEE (reference sequence). The DNA for the CDR3 is TGTGCCAGCAGCTTGTGGGGTAGGGGAAACACTGAAGCTTTCTTT. This sequence encodes CASSLWGRGNTEAFF.

This clonotype has at least ten counts. The chain carries TRBV5-1 and TRBJ2-2, with TRBD1 as a possible D gene (6 bases). Germline V CDR1 and CDR2: SGHRS, YFSETQ. V was pared by 5 bases and J by 0 bases, with 11 bases between. The CDR3 length is 15 residues. CDR3 protein: CASSWDTANTGELFF. CDR3 in DNA: TGCGCCAGCAGTTGGGACACCGCGAACACCGGGGAGCTGTTTTTT.

The gene calls are TRBV6-2 or TRBV6-3 and TRBJ1-6, with 7 positions matching TRBD1. This CDR3 has 12 amino acids. Germline assignment: CDR1 MNHEY and CDR2 SVGEGT. J lost 10 bases, V lost 7 bases, and 4 bases had no gene match. CDR3 DNA sequence: TGTGCCAGCACTCGGGACAGCTCACCCCTCCACTTT. Residues: CASTRDSSPLHF.

As concerns this clonotype: It may be a read error: a sequence one base away is much more abundant. This rearrangement joins TRBV11-2 to TRBJ2-5; D is possibly TRBD1 (6 bases). Trimming took off 5 bases at V and 7 bases at J, with 14 bases between the two ends. The CDR3 runs 13 residues. The V gene's germline CDR1 is SGHAT and CDR2 FQNNGV. The CDR3, as DNA: TGTGCCAGCAGCCATGGGGGCGAGGGGACCCAGTACTTC. Encoded protein: CASSHGGEGTQYF.

This clonotype appeared many times. The V and J genes are TRBV6-5 and TRBJ1-2, with 8 bases identical to TRBD1. Germline-derived CDR1 and CDR2 are MNHEY and SVGAGI. V gave up 2 bases and J gave up 7 bases; unmatched junction bases: 6. The CDR3 is 14 residues long. The CDR3 coding sequence is TGTGCCAGCAGTTACACGCCAACAGGGGGTGGCTACACCTTC. This gives the protein CASSYTPTGGGYTF.

The chain couples TRBV5-1 to TRBJ2-1, with D perhaps being TRBD1 or TRBD2 (5 bases each). CDR1 is SGHRS, CDR2 YFSETQ, per germline. Between the trimmed V and J ends, which lost 3 bases and 0 bases, there was a span of 10 bases. The CDR3 covers 15 residues. CDR3 region: CASSSGAVSYNEQFF. As DNA, the CDR3 is TGCGCCAGCAGCTCCGGGGCAGTCTCCTACAATGAGCAGTTCTTC.

In this sample, this clonotype turned up a few times. The CDR3 region is CATSPGRAPYEQYF. CDR3 DNA sequence: TGTGCCACCAGCCCTGGACGGGCACCCTACGAGCAGTACTTC. The V and J genes are TRBV15 and TRBJ2-7; D call uncertain. Germline V gene lookup returns CDR1 LNHNV and CDR2 YYDKDF (reference sequence). The V gene lost 5 bases and the J gene lost 2 bases, with 13 bases spanning the gap. CDR3 length: 14 amino acids.

The chain recombines TRBV12-3 or TRBV12-4 with TRBJ2-7; TRBD2 might be the D (5 bases). The V and J ends lost 3 bases and 7 bases respectively, with 19 bases between them. The CDR3 has 15 amino acids. Here the CDR3 DNA reads TGTGCCAGCAGTTTTGCGTCCAGGCGGGTGAGAGAGCAGTACTTC. It specifies CASSFASRRVREQYF.

The chain combines TRBV3-1 with TRBJ2-7; D is ambiguous. Germline V gene lookup returns CDR1 LGHDT and CDR2 YNNKEL (reference sequence). The CDR3 runs to 12 residues. The V end lost 4 bases, the J end lost 3 bases, and 7 bases lay between the germline ends. DNA for the CDR3: TGTGCCAGCAGCCGTCTTGTCTACGAGCAGTACTTC. It is translated as CASSRLVYEQYF.

In its sample, this clonotype was seen many times. V usage is TRBV4-2 and J usage is TRBJ2-7, with 16 bases that match TRBD2. This CDR3 spans 20 amino acids. With V trimmed by 1 base and J by 4 bases, 13 bases remained unmatched. The germline CDR1 and CDR2 sequences are LGHNA and YNFKEQ. As DNA, the CDR3 is TGTGCCAGCAGCCAAGGCCTCGGGACTAGCGGGAGGGCCGGTGGGTACGAGCAGTACTTC. Translating gives CASSQGLGTSGRAGGYEQYF.

This sequence joins TRBV20-1 and TRBJ1-1; a possible D gene is TRBD1 (6 bases). Germline lookup yields CDR1 DFQATT and CDR2 SNEGSKA (reference sequence). The V end was cut by 2 bases, the J end by 4 bases, with 17 bases between. This CDR3 region has 15 residues. The CDR3 bases are TGCAGTGCTAGACCGGGCGGGGGCTTAATCACTGAAGCTTTCTTT. It codes for CSARPGGGLITEAFF.

Many counts were recorded for this clonotype. The rearrangement joins TRBV4-2 to TRBJ2-2; 16 bases are shared with TRBD2. This CDR3 is 18 amino acids long. Trimming removed 2 bases from V and 5 bases from J; junction bases left unmatched: 5. Germline-derived CDR1 and CDR2 are LGHNA and YNFKEQ. The CDR3 nucleotides read TGTGCCAGCAGCCAAAAACTGGGACTAGCGGGGGGGACCGGGGAGCTGTTTTTT. This encodes CASSQKLGLAGGTGELFF.

The rearrangement joins TRBV5-6 to TRBJ2-3; 9 bases line up with TRBD1. The germline V gene encodes CDR1 SGHDT and CDR2 YYEEEE. The length of the CDR3 is 15 residues. Trimming at V came to 3 bases and at J to 8 bases, leaving 10 bases not matched to a gene. The CDR3 DNA reads as TGTGCCAGCAGCTCCCGGGACAGGGAGTTAGTTACGCAGTATTTT. This translates into CASSSRDRELVTQYF.

The chain combines TRBV7-8 with TRBJ1-2; D uncertain. V was trimmed by 5 bases and J by 5 bases, leaving 18 bases between them. Per the germline V gene, CDR1 is SGHVS and CDR2 is FQNEAQ. The CDR3 is 15 residues long. CDR3 sequence (DNA): TGTGCCAGCAGCCTTGGACGCTTCTCCTCTTATGGCTACACCTTC. Protein: CASSLGRFSSYGYTF. Together with reference TRBV7-8 and TRBJ1-2, the CDR3 gives the full variable domain: GAGVSQSPRYKVAKRGQDVALRCDPISGHVSLFWYQQALGQGPEFLTYFQNEAQLDKSGLPSDRFFAERPEGSVSTLKIQRTQQEDSAVYLCASSLGRFSSYGYTFGSGTRLTVV.

This clonotype was seen at least ten times. This rearrangement joins TRBV5-1 to TRBJ2-2; 7 bases map to TRBD1. V lost 3 bases to trimming and J lost 1 base; unmatched junction nucleotides: 6. Germline CDR1 reads SGHRS; CDR2 reads YFSETQ. The CDR3 length is 16 residues. The CDR3 loop reads CASSSLGGQNTGELFF. The CDR3 nucleotides are TGCGCCAGCAGCTCTTTAGGGGGCCAGAACACCGGGGAGCTGTTTTTT.

This clonotype turned up a few times. The chain has TRBV5-4 and TRBJ2-7, with D unresolved. Germline-derived CDR1 and CDR2 are SGHNT and YYREEE (reference sequence). Trimming removed 1 base from V and 2 bases from J, with 10 bases in between. This CDR3 is 14 amino acids long. CDR3 nucleotides: TGTGCCAGCAGCTTGCCTGGCGGAACCTACGAGCAGTACTTC. It encodes CASSLPGGTYEQYF. The complete variable domain, with remaining parts taken from reference TRBV5-4 and TRBJ2-7, reads ETGVTQSPTHLIKTRGQQVTLRCSSQSGHNTVSWYQQALGQGPQFIFQYYREEENGRGNFPPRFSGLQFPNYSSELNVNALELDDSALYLCASSLPGGTYEQYFGPGTRLTVT.

This clonotype was seen a few times. The CDR3 reads CASRDRIGQPQHF. CDR3 coding DNA: TGCGCCAGCAGGGACAGGATCGGTCAGCCCCAGCATTTT. The chain combines TRBV5-1 with TRBJ1-5, with 7 positions matching TRBD1. Unmatched junction bases numbered 5, after V lost 5 bases and J lost 6 bases. Germline lookup yields CDR1 SGHRS and CDR2 YFSETQ. CDR3 size: 13 residues.

The chain has TRBV2 and TRBJ1-3; D gene uncertain. The length of the CDR3 is 17 residues. Germline values: CDR1 SNHLY, CDR2 FYNNEI. V lost 3 bases, J lost 0 bases, and 15 bases lay in between. CDR3 amino acids: CASSDSKVHSSGNTIYF. Here the CDR3 DNA reads TGTGCCAGCAGTGACTCGAAGGTACACTCCTCTGGAAACACCATATATTTT.

The chain joins TRBV5-6 to TRBJ2-1; 14 positions match TRBD2. The CDR3 has 18 residues. The V gene end was trimmed by 4 bases and the J gene end by 6 bases; junction bases not matched to a gene: 12. Germline V gives CDR1 SGHDT, CDR2 YYEEEE. The CDR3 region has the DNA TGTGCCAGCAGCCGATCGGGACTAGCGGGAGCAAGGGGCAATGAGCAGTTCTTC. As protein: CASSRSGLAGARGNEQFF. The variable domain in full, completed from reference TRBV5-6 and TRBJ2-1, reads DAGVTQSPTHLIKTRGQQVTLRCSPKSGHDTVSWYQQALGQGPQFIFQYYEEEERQRGNFPDRFSGHQFPNYSSELNVNALLLGDSALYLCASSRSGLAGARGNEQFFGPGTRLTVL.

The chain carries TRBV7-9 and TRBJ1-1; TRBD1 is a possible D gene (6 bases). In germline, CDR1 is SEHNR, CDR2 FQNEAQ (reference sequence). This CDR3 is built from 17 residues. V lost 0 bases and J lost 4, with 18 bases in between. CDR3 sequence reads: CASSLAFGTTSPTEAFF. The CDR3 DNA is TGTGCCAGCAGCTTAGCATTTGGGACAACAAGTCCCACTGAAGCTTTCTTT.